The rows below give T cell receptor beta chains drawn from one sample of a study of graft-versus-host responses after intestinal transplantation. Sequencing used immunoSEQ multiplex PCR; TCRdb keeps in-frame clones, though not all of them. The table lists 65,000 to 90,000 clones, about 89% of them singletons. The antigens for these receptors are not known. The specimen comprised unstimulated CD8+ T cells sorted from spleen or lymph node cells, sampled before intestinal transplant. The source of these receptors is a human donor who received an intestinal transplant. Each CDR3 is given with its conserved first and last residue. D genes are given only for firm matches. Clone size, where shown, is once, few, many, or a class for clones that have expanded.

d_call	clone_size	v_call	j_call	cdr3_nt	cdr3_aa
NA	NA	TRBV7-2	TRBJ2-3	TGTGCCAGCAGCTTAGGCCGTCCCGGGGGCACAGATACGCAGTATTTT	CASSLGRPGGTDTQYF
NA	NA	TRBV7-9	TRBJ2-1	TGTGCCAGCAGCTATCGTGTCAATGAGCAGTTCTTC	CASSYRVNEQFF
NA	NA	TRBV7-9	TRBJ2-5	TGTGCCAGCAGCGCACACCCAGAGACCCAGTACTTC	CASSAHPETQYF
NA	NA	TRBV28	TRBJ2-2	TGTGCCAGCAGCCTAGAAAGATACACCGGGGAGCTGTTTTTT	CASSLERYTGELFF
NA	once	TRBV28	TRBJ2-7	TGTGCCAGCAGTTACCCCGGGGTTAATTTCCCGGTGGGTCGCCACGAGCAGTACTTC	CASSYPGVNFPVGRHEQYF
TRBD2	NA	TRBV9	TRBJ2-7	TGTGCCAGCAGCGAGGGGCTGGGGAGGGCGCAGTACTTC	CASSEGLGRAQYF
NA	NA	TRBV27	TRBJ1-5	TGTGCCAGCAGCTCCCGACGGGGGGGGCCCCAGCATTTT	CASSSRRGGPQHF
NA	NA	TRBV1	TRBJ2-6	TGCACCAGCAGGTTACCCAGTTTGTGCACAAGTCGGGCCAACGTCCTGACTTTC	CTSRLPSLCTSRANVLTF
NA	few	TRBV6-5	TRBJ2-2	TGTGCCTCGGCCGGGGAGGCCGGGGAGCTGTTTTTT	CASAGEAGELFF
NA	NA	TRBV7-3	TRBJ2-1	TGTGCCAGCAGCTTAAGCAGGAACAATGAGCAGTTCTTC	CASSLSRNNEQFF
TRBD1	medium-sized	TRBV14	TRBJ1-1	TGTGCCAGCAGGCCCGGGACAGGGAGCACTGAAGCTTTCTTT	CASRPGTGSTEAFF
TRBD1	once	TRBV9	TRBJ2-7	TGTGCCAGCAGCACGGGGACAGACTCCCTTCTTTACGAGCAGTACTTC	CASSTGTDSLLYEQYF
TRBD1	few	TRBV7-9	TRBJ2-3	TGTGCCAGCCTGACGGGACAGGGTGTAGATACGCAGTATTTT	CASLTGQGVDTQYF
NA	once	TRBV27	TRBJ2-2	TGTGCCAGCAGTTTCGGGGGAGGCACCGGGGAGCTGTTTTTT	CASSFGGGTGELFF
NA	NA	TRBV4-1	TRBJ1-2	TGCGCCAGCAGCCAAGTTGCGGGGGTTGGCTACACCTTC	CASSQVAGVGYTF
TRBD1	NA	TRBV27	TRBJ2-2	TGTGCCAGCAGTTGGCGGACAGGTTTTTTGACCGGGGAGCTGTTTTTT	CASSWRTGFLTGELFF
NA	NA	TRBV2	TRBJ2-7	TGTGCCAGCAGATCTCGCGAGCAGTACTTC	CASRSREQYF
NA	NA	TRBV10-2	TRBJ2-7	TGCGCCAGCAGTGAGACAGGCTACGAGCAGTACTTC	CASSETGYEQYF
NA	NA	TRBV5-6	TRBJ2-7	TGTGCCAGCAGCTTCGAGGGATACGAGCAGTACTTC	CASSFEGYEQYF
NA	NA	TRBV29-1	TRBJ1-2	TGCAGCGTTGAACTGCCTTACAGGGAACGTCGGCTACTAGATGGCTACACCTTC	CSVELPYRERRLLDGYTF
NA	NA	TRBV13	TRBJ2-2	TGTGCCAGCAGCTTAGGGCAGGGCAACACCGGGGAGCTGTTTTTT	CASSLGQGNTGELFF
NA	NA	TRBV27	TRBJ2-3	TGTGCCAGCAGTGTGACCCTTTCGGGTACGCAGTATTTT	CASSVTLSGTQYF